Following are 9 T cell receptor beta chains from one sample sequenced in a study of blood T cell repertoires in COVID-19. Assay used: immunoSEQ multiplex PCR; TCRdb lists only in-frame clones, some missing. The repertoire holds 95,000 to 150,000 clones, with roughly 79% as singletons. Specimen: peripheral blood. The receptors originated from a man aged 65 to 79 with acute or convalescent COVID-19.

This chain links TRBV14 with TRBJ2-5, with TRBD1 identical over 9 bases. Per the germline V gene, CDR1 is SGHDN and CDR2 is FVKESK. CDR3 length: 20 residues. V was clipped by 0 bases and J by 4 bases; unmatched bases: 18. Here the CDR3 reads CASSQDLNRGLPLSGETQYF. The CDR3, as DNA: TGTGCCAGCAGCCAAGATCTAAACAGGGGGCTCCCGCTGAGTGGAGAGACCCAGTACTTC.

This chain joins TRBV3-1 (or the pseudogene TRBV3-2) and TRBJ2-1; TRBD2 aligns across 9 bases. The V gene end was trimmed by 11 bases and the J gene end by 5 bases; junction bases not matched to a gene: 10. CDR1 and CDR2 (germline): LGHDT, YNNKEL (reference sequence). The CDR3 is 14 amino acids. The chain's CDR3 is CARNPGLADNEQFF. In nucleotides, the CDR3 is TGTGCCCGTAATCCGGGACTAGCTGACAATGAGCAGTTCTTC.

This chain uses TRBV6-2 or TRBV6-3 with TRBJ1-1; 8 bases line up with TRBD1. The CDR3 sequence is 18 residues long. Germline V gives CDR1 MNHEY, CDR2 SVGEGT. Trimming took 6 bases from V and 1 from J; bases not matched to a gene: 16. The CDR3 loop is CASSPTPILQGANTEAFF. As DNA, the CDR3 is TGTGCCAGCAGCCCCACCCCCATACTTCAGGGGGCGAACACTGAAGCTTTCTTT.

This clone was detected a few times. The genes are TRBV7-2 and TRBJ2-1, with a possible D match to TRBD2 (6 bases). Germline lookup yields CDR1 SGHTA and CDR2 FQGNSA. This CDR3 is built from 16 residues. Trimming removed 3 bases at V and 4 bases at J, with 16 bases between. DNA of the CDR3: TGTGCCAGCAGCTTCTTACCGGCGGGGCAGTACAATGAGCAGTTCTTC. Encoded protein: CASSFLPAGQYNEQFF.

The chain recombines TRBV5-1 with TRBJ1-1; weak D call: TRBD1 (6 bases). Germline V gene lookup returns CDR1 SGHRS and CDR2 YFSETQ. This CDR3 region has 14 residues. The V gene lost 5 bases and the J gene lost 0 bases, with 11 bases spanning the gap. The CDR3 nucleotides read TGCGCCAGCAGGGACAGCTTCTTGAACACTGAAGCTTTCTTT. Amino acid sequence: CASRDSFLNTEAFF. Variable domain in full (rest from reference TRBV5-1 and TRBJ1-1): KAGVTQTPRYLIKTRGQQVTLSCSPISGHRSVSWYQQTPGQGLQFLFEYFSETQRNKGNFPGRFSGRQFSNSRSEMNVSTLELGDSALYLCASRDSFLNTEAFFGQGTRLTVV.

The chain employs TRBV19 and TRBJ1-1; no firm D call. Germline V gene data show CDR1 as LNHDA and CDR2 as SQIVND (reference sequence). V lost 0 bases to trimming and J lost 0 bases, with 5 bases between them. The CDR3 totals 14 residues. The CDR3 DNA sequence: TGTGCCAGTAGTATAGACTGGCTGAACACTGAAGCTTTCTTT. Translation gives CASSIDWLNTEAFF.

There are a few counts of this clone. The chain combines TRBV9 with TRBJ1-1; 9 bases are a match to TRBD1. Trimming cost V 4 bases and J 1 base; bases outside gene matches: 11. Germline CDR1 SGDLS, CDR2 YYNGEE. This CDR3 region has 17 residues. In DNA, the CDR3 is TGTGCCAGCAGCCTCCGGGACAGGGTTTCGTCGAACACTGAAGCTTTCTTT. Amino acids: CASSLRDRVSSNTEAFF. Full variable domain (missing parts from reference TRBV9 and TRBJ1-1): DSGVTQTPKHLITATGQRVTLRCSPRSGDLSVYWYQQSLDQGLQFLIQYYNGEERAKGNILERFSAQQFPDLHSELNLSSLELGDSALYFCASSLRDRVSSNTEAFFGQGTRLTVV.

The chain has TRBV11-3 and TRBJ2-7; the D is unclear. This CDR3 region has 13 residues. V lost 1 base and J lost 1, with 5 bases in between. Germline-derived CDR1 and CDR2 are SGHNT and YENEEA. CDR3 loop: CASSLAQSYEQYF. Here the CDR3 DNA reads TGTGCCAGCAGCTTAGCACAATCCTACGAGCAGTACTTC.

The chain couples TRBV6-5 to TRBJ2-7; the D gene is possibly TRBD2 (6 bases). In germline, CDR1 is MNHEY, CDR2 SVGAGI. V lost 8 bases to trimming and J lost 3 bases, with 17 bases between them. This CDR3 has 14 amino acids. CDR3 residues: CASQTTPGDYEQYF. The CDR3 nucleotides are TGTGCCAGCCAGACGACCCCGGGGGACTACGAGCAGTACTTC.